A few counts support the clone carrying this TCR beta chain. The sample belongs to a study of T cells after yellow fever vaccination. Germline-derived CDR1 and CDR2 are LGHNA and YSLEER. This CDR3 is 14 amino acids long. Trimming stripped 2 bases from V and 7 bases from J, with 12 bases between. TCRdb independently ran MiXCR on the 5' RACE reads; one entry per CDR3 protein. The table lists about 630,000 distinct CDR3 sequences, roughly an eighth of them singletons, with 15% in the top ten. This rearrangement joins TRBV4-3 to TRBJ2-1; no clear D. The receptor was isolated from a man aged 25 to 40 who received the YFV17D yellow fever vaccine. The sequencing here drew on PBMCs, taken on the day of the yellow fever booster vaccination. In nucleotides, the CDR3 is TGCGCCAGCAGCCAACTTCCAGTGGGAAATGAGCAGTTCTTC. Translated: CASSQLPVGNEQFF.